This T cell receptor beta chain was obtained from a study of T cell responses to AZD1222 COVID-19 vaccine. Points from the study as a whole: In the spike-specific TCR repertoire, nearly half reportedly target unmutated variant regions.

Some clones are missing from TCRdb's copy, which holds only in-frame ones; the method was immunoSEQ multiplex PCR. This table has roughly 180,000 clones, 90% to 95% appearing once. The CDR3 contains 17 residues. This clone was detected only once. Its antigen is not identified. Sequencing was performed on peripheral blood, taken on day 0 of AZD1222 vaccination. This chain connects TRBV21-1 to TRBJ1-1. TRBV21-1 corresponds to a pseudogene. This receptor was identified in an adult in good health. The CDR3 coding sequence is TGTGCCAGCAGCAAAGCCCTCCGGCACGGGGGTGGCACTGAAGCTTTCTTT. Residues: CASSKALRHGGGTEAFF.